Listed here is a single TCR beta chain. Antigen: not known. The assay was immunoSEQ multiplex PCR, and TCRdb's table has in-frame clones only and misses some. This sample carries over 95,000 clones, roughly 88% of them seen once, and the ten largest clones take about 2.5%. This entry belongs to a study of T cell responses to AZD1222 COVID-19 vaccine. The overall study: Second doses were pooled across both intervals (about 4 or about 12 weeks).

Broader study findings: Seropositive AZD1222 recipients at baseline numbered only five or six. Sampling captured repertoires only after the peak T cell response. Donors were largely white British and mainly female; clonal diversity was possibly underestimated.

The V gene's germline CDR1 is MNHEY and CDR2 SVGAGI. This CDR3 comprises 15 residues. Trimming took 4 bases from V and 1 from J, leaving 13 bases between them. This TCR came from an adult in good health. The chain links TRBV6-5 to TRBJ1-1; no definite D call. Sequences were derived from peripheral blood, sampled on day 0 of AZD1222 vaccination. CDR3 loop: CASSSSRARNTEAFF. The CDR3 nucleotides read TGTGCCAGCAGTTCCTCAAGAGCCAGGAACACTGAAGCTTTCTTT.